This is a list of T cell receptor beta chains from one sample in a study of blood T cell repertoires in COVID-19. Here immunoSEQ multiplex PCR was the method, and the copy in TCRdb shows in-frame clones only, minus some. The table includes 100,000 to 120,000 clones, approximately 68% detected once. What was sequenced was peripheral blood. The source is a woman aged 60 to 75 with acute or convalescent COVID-19. CDR3s include the opening cysteine and the closing phenylalanine or tryptophan. The order of the fields is J gene, D gene, clone size, V gene, CDR3 DNA, CDR3 protein. D genes are given only for firm matches. Clone size appears in some rows only: once, few, many, or a class for an expanded clone.

J: TRBJ2-5
D: TRBD2
size: .
V: TRBV7-2
DNA: TGTGCCAGCAGCACCGGAGGGACTAGGGGGACCCAGTACTTC
CDR3: CASSTGGTRGTQYF

J: TRBJ2-5
D: .
size: .
V: TRBV19
DNA: TGTGCCAGTAGTATAGGCATTGGCGAGACCCAGTACTTC
CDR3: CASSIGIGETQYF

J: TRBJ2-7
D: TRBD1
size: .
V: TRBV13
DNA: TGTGCCAGCAGGGATCAACCGGGACAGGGAGGAGAGCAGTACTTC
CDR3: CASRDQPGQGGEQYF

J: TRBJ1-2
D: .
size: .
V: TRBV10-3
DNA: TGTGCCATCAGTGAGTCTGGGGAAACGGAGCGGCGACGAGGCTACACCTTC
CDR3: CAISESGETERRRGYTF

J: TRBJ2-3
D: .
size: .
V: TRBV27
DNA: TGTGCCAGCAGTTTAGTCCGTGGGTCCGGGGCAGATACGCAGTATTTT
CDR3: CASSLVRGSGADTQYF

J: TRBJ1-5
D: .
size: .
V: TRBV15
DNA: TGTGCCACCAGCCGCGGTTCTCAGCCCCAGCATTTT
CDR3: CATSRGSQPQHF

J: TRBJ1-4
D: .
size: .
V: TRBV3-1/TRBV3-2
DNA: TGTGCCAGCAGCCAATACGAGGGTGATGAAAAACTGTTTTTT
CDR3: CASSQYEGDEKLFF

J: TRBJ1-1
D: .
size: few
V: TRBV19
DNA: TGTGCCACCAATTCGGGGTGGAACACTGAAGCTTTCTTT
CDR3: CATNSGWNTEAFF

J: TRBJ1-5
D: .
size: .
V: TRBV6-6
DNA: TGTGCCAGCACCCAGTCCAATCAGCCCCAGCATTTT
CDR3: CASTQSNQPQHF

J: TRBJ2-1
D: TRBD1
size: many
V: TRBV29-1
DNA: TGCAGCGTTGAAGGGGACAGGGGGTTTAGCTCCTACAATGAGCAGTTCTTC
CDR3: CSVEGDRGFSSYNEQFF

J: TRBJ2-1
D: TRBD2
size: .
V: TRBV28
DNA: TGTGCCAGCAGTTTGACTAGCGGGGGGACCCCGCGGCTCTTC
CDR3: CASSLTSGGTPRLF

J: TRBJ2-5
D: TRBD1
size: .
V: TRBV19
DNA: TGTGCCAGCGGGACAGGGGGCCTCCAAGAGACCCAGTACTTC
CDR3: CASGTGGLQETQYF

J: TRBJ1-4
D: .
size: few
V: TRBV7-6
DNA: TGTGCCAGCAGCTTATACCAGGGAAGCGAAAAACTGTTTTTT
CDR3: CASSLYQGSEKLFF

J: TRBJ1-1
D: .
size: .
V: TRBV12-3/TRBV12-4
DNA: TGTGCCAGCAGTAGAGGATTCGACACTGAAGCTTTCTTT
CDR3: CASSRGFDTEAFF

J: TRBJ1-5
D: .
size: .
V: TRBV24-1
DNA: TGTGCCACCGGTGGATACCCAGGCAATCAGCCCCAGCATTTT
CDR3: CATGGYPGNQPQHF

J: TRBJ1-2
D: .
size: .
V: TRBV5-6
DNA: TGTGCCAGCAGCTTGTCTCGGCGGAACTATGGCTACACCTTC
CDR3: CASSLSRRNYGYTF

J: TRBJ1-5
D: TRBD1
size: .
V: TRBV9
DNA: TGTGCCAGCAGCGCCGGACAGGGCAATCAGCCCCAGCATTTT
CDR3: CASSAGQGNQPQHF

J: TRBJ1-1
D: .
size: .
V: TRBV2
DNA: TGTGCCACGAAACAGGGTCGGAACACTGAAGCTTTCTTT
CDR3: CATKQGRNTEAFF

J: TRBJ1-5
D: TRBD1
size: .
V: TRBV19
DNA: TGTGCCAGTAGTCCAGCGACAGGGAATACTATTAGCAATCAGCCCCAGCATTTT
CDR3: CASSPATGNTISNQPQHF

J: TRBJ2-3
D: .
size: .
V: TRBV19
DNA: TGTGCCAGTAGTAGCAGGGAATTCGGCACAGATACGCAGTATTTT
CDR3: CASSSREFGTDTQYF

J: TRBJ2-6
D: .
size: .
V: TRBV6-1
DNA: TGTGCCAGCAGTGAAGCCTGGGCCAACGTCCTGACTTTC
CDR3: CASSEAWANVLTF

J: TRBJ2-6
D: .
size: few
V: TRBV4-2
DNA: TGTGCCAGCAGCAAGATCCGGGGGGCGTTAGACTCTGGGGCCAACGTCCTGACTTTC
CDR3: CASSKIRGALDSGANVLTF

J: TRBJ1-1
D: .
size: .
V: TRBV7-8
DNA: TGTGCCAGCAGCTTAGTGTACAGAAAGAACACTGAAGCTTTCTTT
CDR3: CASSLVYRKNTEAFF

J: TRBJ2-1
D: TRBD2
size: .
V: TRBV12-3/TRBV12-4
DNA: TGTGCCAGCGAGCGGGGGTTTGGGAATGAGCAGTTCTTC
CDR3: CASERGFGNEQFF